Each of the 20 T cell receptor beta chains below was sequenced from the same sample in a study of blood T cell repertoires in COVID-19. Method: immunoSEQ multiplex PCR; TCRdb's copy keeps in-frame clones and lacks some. The sample has roughly 100,000 clones; 90% are singletons. Sequenced: peripheral blood. The source of these receptors is a middle-aged man with acute or convalescent COVID-19.

J is TRBJ2-1 and V is TRBV5-8; 8 bases align to TRBD2. Germline V gene sequence: CDR1 SGHTS, CDR2 YDEGEE. V shed 5 bases and J 4 bases; nucleotides not matched to a gene: 11. CDR3 length: 16 residues. CDR3 sequence: CASRFMREEVYNEQFF. The CDR3 DNA is TGTGCCAGCAGATTTATGCGGGAGGAAGTTTACAATGAGCAGTTCTTC.

V gene TRBV18 combines with J gene TRBJ1-4, with D hard to call. The CDR3 has 16 residues. Between the trimmed V and J ends, which lost 4 bases and 0 bases, there was a span of 12 bases. Germline loops: CDR1 KGHSH, CDR2 LQKENI. The CDR3 DNA reads as TGTGCCAGCTCACACGACTCGACGCCAACTAATGAAAAACTGTTTTTT. Its translation is CASSHDSTPTNEKLFF.

The rearrangement links TRBV6-5 to TRBJ1-1; D not certain. Germline-derived CDR1 and CDR2 are MNHEY and SVGAGI. There are 13 residues in the CDR3. For the CDR3, the DNA is TGTGCGTCCTCCTCCTACTATGACACTGAAGCTTTCTTT. It is translated as CASSSYYDTEAFF.

The chain joins TRBV11-2 to TRBJ2-5; 10 positions match TRBD1. Trimming at V came to 3 bases and at J to 4 bases, leaving 2 bases not matched to a gene. The CDR3 runs 14 residues. Germline V lookup: CDR1 SGHAT, CDR2 FQNNGV. The CDR3 DNA reads TGTGCCAGCAGCTTCCGGGACAGGGGAGAGACCCAGTACTTC. It translates to CASSFRDRGETQYF.

This chain connects TRBV7-2 to TRBJ2-5; 7 nucleotides line up with TRBD2. V dropped 3 bases and J dropped 1; count of bases not matched to a gene: 5. The germline V gene has CDR1 SGHTA and CDR2 FQGNSA. The CDR3 loop spans 15 amino acids. The DNA for the CDR3 is TGTGCCAGCAGCTTTATAGCGGGCCTCCAAGAGACCCAGTACTTC. This gives the protein CASSFIAGLQETQYF.

This chain joins TRBV24-1 and TRBJ2-1; 12 bases are shared with TRBD2. Germline CDR1 KGHDR, CDR2 SFDVKD. V dropped 4 bases and J dropped 6; count of bases not matched to a gene: 6. This CDR3 has 16 residues. CDR3 sequence reads: CATSETGTSGPNEQFF. In DNA, the CDR3 is TGTGCCACCAGTGAAACCGGGACTAGCGGGCCCAATGAGCAGTTCTTC.

The CDR3 reads CASSQDDRGRQPQHF. The CDR3 coding sequence is TGTGCCAGCAGCCAAGACGACAGGGGCAGGCAGCCCCAGCATTTT. V gene TRBV3-1 (or the pseudogene TRBV3-2) combines with J gene TRBJ1-5, with TRBD1 matching over 8 bases. Germline CDR1 is LGHDT and CDR2 is YNNKEL (reference sequence). V was clipped by 0 bases and J by 7 bases; unmatched bases: 5. This CDR3 has 15 amino acids.

The chain recombines TRBV7-8 with TRBJ2-4; 7 positions match TRBD2. Germline lookup yields CDR1 SGHVS and CDR2 FQNEAQ. This CDR3 spans 16 amino acids. V lost 0 bases to trimming and J lost 6 bases; unmatched junction nucleotides: 8. The CDR3 reads CASSLAGGSSGNIQYF. In DNA, the CDR3 is TGTGCCAGCAGCTTAGCCGGGGGGTCTAGCGGAAACATTCAGTACTTC.

This chain joins TRBV18 and TRBJ1-5; TRBD1 matches 12 bases. The CDR3 is made up of 15 amino acids. Germline values: CDR1 KGHSH, CDR2 LQKENI. J was trimmed by 9 bases and V by 4 bases; bases with no gene match: 7. CDR3 nucleotides: TGTGCCAGCTCACTGGGACAGGGGGCGCAGCGGCCCCAGCATTTT. Encoded protein: CASSLGQGAQRPQHF.

The CDR3 is CASSLVAGGNQPQHF. Here the CDR3 DNA reads TGTGCCAGCAGCTTAGTGGCAGGTGGCAATCAGCCCCAGCATTTT. This chain joins TRBV7-2 and TRBJ1-5; no definite D call. Germline CDR1 SGHTA, CDR2 FQGNSA. V gave up 1 base and J gave up 2 bases, with 9 bases separating them. There are 15 residues in the CDR3.

The chain couples TRBV29-1 to TRBJ2-1; 10 nucleotides match TRBD2. CDR1 is SQVTM and CDR2 is ANQGSEA in the germline V gene. The ends lost 1 base at V and 7 bases at J; junction bases unmatched: 10. CDR3 size: 16 residues. CDR3 sequence: CSVEGLTSGKVNEQFF. The CDR3 DNA is TGCAGCGTTGAAGGCCTAACTAGCGGGAAGGTGAATGAGCAGTTCTTC.

The chain uses TRBV7-8 and TRBJ1-6, with D possibly matching TRBD1 (5 bases). CDR1 is SGHVS and CDR2 is FQNEAQ in the germline V gene. CDR3 length: 16 amino acids. Trimming left V 5 bases short and J 8 bases short, with 19 bases between. The CDR3 DNA reads TGTGCCAGCAGCCCGGCAGGGTCGAGTTGGCATTCACCCCTCCACTTT. Amino acid sequence: CASSPAGSSWHSPLHF. Complete variable domain (other parts from reference TRBV7-8 and TRBJ1-6): GAGVSQSPRYKVAKRGQDVALRCDPISGHVSLFWYQQALGQGPEFLTYFQNEAQLDKSGLPSDRFFAERPEGSVSTLKIQRTQQEDSAVYLCASSPAGSSWHSPLHFGNGTRLTVT.

The chain has TRBV7-6 and TRBJ1-1, with 9 bases aligning to TRBD1. Germline CDR1 and CDR2: SGHVS and FNYEAQ. V was pared by 3 bases and J by 0 bases, with 8 bases of the junction left unmatched. There are 17 residues in the CDR3. The CDR3 nucleotides read TGTGCCAGCAGCTTCCGGGGACAGGGATTTATGAACACTGAAGCTTTCTTT. Its protein is CASSFRGQGFMNTEAFF.

V gene TRBV18 combines with J gene TRBJ2-6; TRBD1 agrees at 9 bases. The germline CDR1 and CDR2 sequences are KGHSH and LQKENI. Losses at the gene ends were 0 bases for V and 2 bases for J; bases not matched to a gene: 5. There are 18 residues in the CDR3. The CDR3 protein is CASSPPGTGFAGANVLTF. CDR3 DNA: TGTGCCAGCTCACCACCCGGGACAGGGTTCGCTGGGGCCAACGTCCTGACTTTC.

This clone was detected once. The chain combines TRBV3-1 (or the pseudogene TRBV3-2) with TRBJ2-1, with no clear D. The CDR3 consists of 12 residues. Germline V lookup: CDR1 LGHDT, CDR2 YNNKEL (reference sequence). V dropped 0 bases and J dropped 16 bases, with 13 bases sitting between them. CDR3 DNA sequence: TGTGCCAGCAGCCAAGATTCTCCTAACGTATTCTTC. Protein: CASSQDSPNVFF.

The genes are TRBV11-3 and TRBJ2-7; TRBD1 matches at 10 bases. CDR3 length equals 14 residues. Losses at the gene ends were 5 bases for V and 4 bases for J; bases not matched to a gene: 5. Per the germline V gene, CDR1 is SGHNT and CDR2 is YENEEA. The CDR3 DNA reads as TGTGCCAGCAGCGGGACAGGGGAAGGTTACGAGCAGTACTTC. Encoded protein: CASSGTGEGYEQYF.

This chain joins TRBV2 and TRBJ2-2, with 7 positions matching TRBD2. From germline, CDR1 is SNHLY and CDR2 FYNNEI. The CDR3 has 11 residues. V shed 8 bases and J 6 bases; nucleotides not matched to a gene: 0. The CDR3 region has the DNA TGTGCCAGCCGGGGGGCCGGGGAGCTGTTTTTT. It is translated as CASRGAGELFF. Variable domain in full (rest from reference TRBV2 and TRBJ2-2): EPEVTQTPSHQVTQMGQEVILRCVPISNHLYFYWYRQILGQKVEFLVSFYNNEISEKSEIFDDQFSVERPDGSNFTLKIRSTKLEDSAMYFCASRGAGELFFGEGSRLTVL.

The chain combines TRBV18 with TRBJ1-2; 11 bases map to TRBD1. Germline V gives CDR1 KGHSH, CDR2 LQKENI. V trimming: 3 bases; J trimming: 6 bases; junction bases outside the gene matches: 6. The CDR3 has 15 residues. CDR3 sequence: CASSPRTGGADGYTF. As DNA, the CDR3 is TGTGCCAGCTCACCGCGGACAGGGGGCGCGGATGGCTACACCTTC.

J is TRBJ2-7 and V is TRBV10-3; TRBD2 agrees at 9 bases. The CDR3 length is 13 residues. V lost 7 bases to trimming and J lost 0 bases; unmatched junction nucleotides: 1. Germline V gene lookup returns CDR1 ENHRY and CDR2 SYGVKD. The CDR3 region has the DNA TGTGCCATCAATAGCGGGAGCTCCTACGAGCAGTACTTC. Translated: CAINSGSSYEQYF.

This chain uses TRBV4-3 with TRBJ2-5, with 14 bases matching TRBD2. The CDR3 is 17 amino acids. CDR1 is LGHNA and CDR2 is YSLEER in the germline V gene. V was pared by 0 bases and J by 5 bases, with 5 bases of the junction left unmatched. The CDR3 region is CASSQEATSGRGETQYF. CDR3 coding DNA: TGCGCCAGCAGCCAAGAAGCGACTAGCGGGAGGGGGGAGACCCAGTACTTC.